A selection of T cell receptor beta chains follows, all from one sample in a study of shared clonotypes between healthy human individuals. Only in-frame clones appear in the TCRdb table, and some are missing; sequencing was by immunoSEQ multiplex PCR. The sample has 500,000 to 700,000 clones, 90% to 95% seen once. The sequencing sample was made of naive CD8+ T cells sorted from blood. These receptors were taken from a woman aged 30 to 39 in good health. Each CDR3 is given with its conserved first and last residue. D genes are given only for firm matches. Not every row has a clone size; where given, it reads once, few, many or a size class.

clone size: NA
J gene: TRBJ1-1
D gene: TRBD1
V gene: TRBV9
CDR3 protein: CASSDGTGKVDTEAFF
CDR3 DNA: TGTGCCAGCAGCGACGGGACAGGGAAGGTTGACACTGAAGCTTTCTTT

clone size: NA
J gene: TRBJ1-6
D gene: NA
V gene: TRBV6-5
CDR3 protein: CASRGDSPLHF
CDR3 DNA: TGTGCCAGCAGAGGCGATTCACCCCTCCACTTT

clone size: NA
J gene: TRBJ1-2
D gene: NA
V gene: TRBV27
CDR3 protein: CASKGEGGGAYGYTF
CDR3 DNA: TGTGCCAGCAAGGGGGAGGGGGGAGGCGCCTATGGCTACACCTTC

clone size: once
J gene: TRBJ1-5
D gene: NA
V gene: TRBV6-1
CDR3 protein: CASSEFNYSNQPQHF
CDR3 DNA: TGTGCCAGCAGTGAATTCAACTATAGCAATCAGCCCCAGCATTTT

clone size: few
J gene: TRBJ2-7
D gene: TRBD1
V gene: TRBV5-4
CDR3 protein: CASSPGQGAYEQYF
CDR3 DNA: TGTGCCAGCAGCCCGGGACAGGGGGCCTACGAGCAGTACTTC

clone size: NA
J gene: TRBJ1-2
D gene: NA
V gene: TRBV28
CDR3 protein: CATDGALGYTF
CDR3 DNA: TGTGCCACAGACGGGGCGCTTGGCTACACCTTC

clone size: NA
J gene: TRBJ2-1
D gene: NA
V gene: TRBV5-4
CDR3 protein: CASSLSQTYNEQFF
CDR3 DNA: TGTGCCAGCAGCTTGAGCCAGACATACAATGAGCAGTTCTTC

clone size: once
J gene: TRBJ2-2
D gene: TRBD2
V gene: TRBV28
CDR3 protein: CASSFPLSGRAMYTGELFF
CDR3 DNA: TGTGCCAGCAGTTTCCCCCTTAGCGGGAGGGCCATGTACACCGGGGAGCTGTTTTTT

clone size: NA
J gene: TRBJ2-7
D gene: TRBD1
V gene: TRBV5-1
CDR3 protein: CASSLDRGNYEQYF
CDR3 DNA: TGCGCCAGCAGCTTGGACAGGGGAAACTACGAGCAGTACTTC

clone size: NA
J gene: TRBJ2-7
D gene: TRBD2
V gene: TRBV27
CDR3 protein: CASSLSPGTSDYEQYF
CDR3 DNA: TGTGCCAGCAGTTTAAGCCCCGGGACTAGCGACTACGAGCAGTACTTC

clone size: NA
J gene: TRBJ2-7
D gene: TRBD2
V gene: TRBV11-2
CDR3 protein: CASSSPLVAGGPVIREQYF
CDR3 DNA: TGTGCCAGCAGCTCTCCCTTGGTAGCGGGAGGGCCAGTGATCCGCGAGCAGTACTTC

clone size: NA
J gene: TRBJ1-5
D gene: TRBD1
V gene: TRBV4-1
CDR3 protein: CASSPPDRGQPQHF
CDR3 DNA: TGCGCCAGCAGCCCGCCCGACAGGGGGCAGCCCCAGCATTTT

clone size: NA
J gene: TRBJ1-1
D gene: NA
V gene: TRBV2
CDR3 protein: CASSDRVAEAFF
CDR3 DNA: TGTGCCAGCAGTGACAGGGTAGCAGAAGCTTTCTTT

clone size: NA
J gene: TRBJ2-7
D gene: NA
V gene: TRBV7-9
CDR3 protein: CASSLAGGNEQYF
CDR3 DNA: TGTGCCAGCAGCTTAGCCGGGGGCAACGAGCAGTACTTC

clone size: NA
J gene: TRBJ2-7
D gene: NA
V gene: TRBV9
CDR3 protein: CASSPGTGPYEQYF
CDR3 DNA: TGTGCCAGCAGCCCCGGAACAGGGCCCTACGAGCAGTACTTC

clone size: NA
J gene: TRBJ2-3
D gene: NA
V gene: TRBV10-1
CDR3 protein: CASSEGSQAEGTDTQYF
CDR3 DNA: TGCGCCAGCAGTGAGGGTTCGCAGGCTGAGGGCACAGATACGCAGTATTTT

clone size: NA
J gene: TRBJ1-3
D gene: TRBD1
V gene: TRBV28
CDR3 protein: CASSSDRLAYSGNTIYF
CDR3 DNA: TGTGCCAGCAGTTCGGACAGGCTTGCCTACTCTGGAAACACCATATATTTT

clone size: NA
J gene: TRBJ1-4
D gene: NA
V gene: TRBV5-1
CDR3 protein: CASSLDPNEKLFF
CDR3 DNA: TGCGCCAGCAGCTTGGATCCTAATGAAAAACTGTTTTTT

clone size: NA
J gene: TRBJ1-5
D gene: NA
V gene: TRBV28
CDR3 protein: CASSKGQPQHF
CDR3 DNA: TGTGCCAGCAGTAAGGGCCAGCCCCAGCATTTT

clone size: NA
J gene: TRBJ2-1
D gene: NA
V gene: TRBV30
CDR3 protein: CAWIAVNSYNEQFF
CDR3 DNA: TGTGCCTGGATAGCGGTGAACTCCTACAATGAGCAGTTCTTC

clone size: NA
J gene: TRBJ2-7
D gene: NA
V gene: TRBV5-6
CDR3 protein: CASSLKQGRPYEQYF
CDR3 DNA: TGTGCCAGCAGCTTGAAGCAGGGGAGGCCCTACGAGCAGTACTTC

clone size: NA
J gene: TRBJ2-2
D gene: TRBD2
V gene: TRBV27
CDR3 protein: CASSLGASGRAGELFF
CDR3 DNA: TGTGCCAGCAGTTTAGGGGCTAGCGGGAGGGCCGGGGAGCTGTTTTTT

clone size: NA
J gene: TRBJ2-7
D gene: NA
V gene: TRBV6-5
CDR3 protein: CASSYSPHYEQYF
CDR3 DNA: TGTGCCAGCAGTTACTCCCCCCACTACGAGCAGTACTTC

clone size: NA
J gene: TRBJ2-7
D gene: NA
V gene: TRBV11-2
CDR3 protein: CASSFSGDYEQYF
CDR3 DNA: TGTGCCAGCAGCTTCTCAGGGGACTACGAGCAGTACTTC

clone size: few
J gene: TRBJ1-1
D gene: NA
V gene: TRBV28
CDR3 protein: CASSFGGLEAFF
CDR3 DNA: TGTGCCAGCAGTTTTGGGGGCCTTGAAGCTTTCTTT

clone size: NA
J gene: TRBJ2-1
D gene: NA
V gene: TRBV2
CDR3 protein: CASKGASSYNEQFF
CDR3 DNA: TGTGCCAGCAAAGGCGCGAGCTCCTACAATGAGCAGTTCTTC

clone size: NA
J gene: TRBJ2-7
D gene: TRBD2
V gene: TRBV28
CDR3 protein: CASSFPGLAGVVFSYEQYF
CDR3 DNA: TGTGCCAGCAGTTTCCCCGGGCTAGCGGGAGTTGTCTTTTCCTACGAGCAGTACTTC

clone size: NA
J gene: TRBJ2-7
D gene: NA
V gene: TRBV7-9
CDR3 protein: CASSSPDRYSYEQYF
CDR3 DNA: TGTGCCAGCAGCAGCCCTGACAGGTACTCCTACGAGCAGTACTTC

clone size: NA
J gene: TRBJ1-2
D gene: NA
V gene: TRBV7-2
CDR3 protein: CASSLAGDYGYTF
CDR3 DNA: TGTGCCAGCAGCTTAGCAGGCGACTATGGCTACACCTTC

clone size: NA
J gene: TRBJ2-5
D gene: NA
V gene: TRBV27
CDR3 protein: CASSLPGTPQETQYF
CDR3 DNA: TGTGCCAGCAGTTTACCCGGGACACCCCAAGAGACCCAGTACTTC

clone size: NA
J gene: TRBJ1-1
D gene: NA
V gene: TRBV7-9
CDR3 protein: CASRSGENLNTEAFF
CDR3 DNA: TGTGCCAGCAGATCAGGGGAGAACCTGAACACTGAAGCTTTCTTT

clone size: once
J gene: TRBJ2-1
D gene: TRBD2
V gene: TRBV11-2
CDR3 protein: CASSLLGLAGGGEQFF
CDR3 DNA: TGTGCCAGCAGCTTATTGGGACTAGCGGGAGGAGGTGAGCAGTTCTTC

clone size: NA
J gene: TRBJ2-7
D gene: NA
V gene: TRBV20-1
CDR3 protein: CSARKVDEQYF
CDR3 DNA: TGCAGTGCTAGGAAAGTAGACGAGCAGTACTTC

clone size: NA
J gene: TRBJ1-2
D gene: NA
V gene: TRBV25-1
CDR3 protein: CASSERGHLNYGYTF
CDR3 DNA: TGTGCCAGCAGTGAACGGGGCCATTTGAACTATGGCTACACCTTC

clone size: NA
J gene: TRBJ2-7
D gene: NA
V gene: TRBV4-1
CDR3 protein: CASSQRVTGRSGEQYF
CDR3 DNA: TGCGCCAGCAGCCAGAGGGTTACAGGGCGATCAGGAGAGCAGTACTTC

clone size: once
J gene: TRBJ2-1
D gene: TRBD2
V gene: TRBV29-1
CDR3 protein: CSVTRLAGTDEQFF
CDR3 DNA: TGCAGCGTTACCAGACTAGCGGGAACCGATGAGCAGTTCTTC

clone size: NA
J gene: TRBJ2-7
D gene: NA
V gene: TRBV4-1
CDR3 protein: CASSQGWGYEQYF
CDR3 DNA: TGCGCCAGCAGCCAAGGATGGGGCTACGAGCAGTACTTC

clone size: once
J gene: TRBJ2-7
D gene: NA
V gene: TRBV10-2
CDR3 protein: CASSEIESGHMIYEQYF
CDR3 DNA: TGCGCCAGCAGTGAGATTGAGTCGGGACACATGATCTACGAGCAGTACTTC

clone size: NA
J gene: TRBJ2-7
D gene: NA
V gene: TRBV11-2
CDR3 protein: CASSLDGHEQYF
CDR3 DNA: TGTGCCAGCAGCTTAGATGGGCACGAGCAGTACTTC

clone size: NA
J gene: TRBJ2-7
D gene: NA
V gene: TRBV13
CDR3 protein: CASSPGTGYEQYF
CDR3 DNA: TGTGCCAGCAGCCCGGGGACTGGCTACGAGCAGTACTTC

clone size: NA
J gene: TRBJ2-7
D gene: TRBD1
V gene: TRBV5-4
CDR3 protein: CASSLEGQGVPYEQYF
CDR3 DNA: TGTGCCAGCAGCTTGGAGGGACAGGGGGTCCCCTACGAGCAGTACTTC

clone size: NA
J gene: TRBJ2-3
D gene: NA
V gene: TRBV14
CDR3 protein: CASSQRDMWNRDTQYF
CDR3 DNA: TGTGCCAGCAGCCAGCGGGACATGTGGAATCGAGATACGCAGTATTTT

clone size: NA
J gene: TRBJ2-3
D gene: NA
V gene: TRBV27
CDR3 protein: CASSSLSDTQYF
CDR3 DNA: TGTGCCAGCAGTAGCCTCTCAGATACGCAGTATTTT

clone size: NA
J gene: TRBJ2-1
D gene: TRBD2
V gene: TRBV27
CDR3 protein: CASSGSSGNYNEQFF
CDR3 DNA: TGTGCCAGCAGTGGGTCTAGCGGGAACTACAATGAGCAGTTCTTC

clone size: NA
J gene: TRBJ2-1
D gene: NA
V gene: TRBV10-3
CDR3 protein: CAISESSEQFF
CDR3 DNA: TGTGCCATCAGTGAGTCAAGTGAGCAGTTCTTC

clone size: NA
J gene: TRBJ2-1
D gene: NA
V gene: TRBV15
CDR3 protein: CATSGSRSSGYNEQFF
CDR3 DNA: TGTGCCACGTCTGGTTCGCGTAGCTCAGGTTACAATGAGCAGTTCTTC

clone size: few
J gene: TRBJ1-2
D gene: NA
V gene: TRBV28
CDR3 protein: CAVQVNGYGYTF
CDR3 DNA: TGTGCCGTCCAGGTCAACGGCTATGGCTACACCTTC

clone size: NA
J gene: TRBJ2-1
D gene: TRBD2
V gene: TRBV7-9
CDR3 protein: CASSPPGLAGLDEQFF
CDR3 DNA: TGTGCCAGCAGCCCACCGGGACTAGCGGGACTCGATGAGCAGTTCTTC

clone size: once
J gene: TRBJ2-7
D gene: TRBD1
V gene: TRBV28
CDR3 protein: CASSLIATGSSEQYF
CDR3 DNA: TGTGCCAGCAGTTTAATAGCGACAGGGTCAAGCGAGCAGTACTTC

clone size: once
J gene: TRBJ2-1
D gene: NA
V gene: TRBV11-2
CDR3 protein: CASSAPSREDEQFF
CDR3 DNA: TGTGCCAGCAGCGCCCCTTCTAGAGAAGATGAGCAGTTCTTC

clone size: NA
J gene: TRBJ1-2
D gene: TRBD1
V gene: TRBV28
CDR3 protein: CASSHLPPGQINYGYTF
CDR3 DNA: TGTGCCAGCAGTCACTTGCCCCCGGGACAGATTAACTATGGCTACACCTTC

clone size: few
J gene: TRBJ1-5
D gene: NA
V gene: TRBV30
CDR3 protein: CAWSVPYQPQHF
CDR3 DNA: TGTGCCTGGAGTGTACCCTATCAGCCCCAGCATTTT

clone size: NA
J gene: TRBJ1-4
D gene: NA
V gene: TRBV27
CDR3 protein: CASSEGGLYEKLFF
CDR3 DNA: TGTGCCAGCAGCGAGGGGGGACTTTATGAAAAACTGTTTTTT